This TCR beta chain emerged from a study of T cell repertoires in cytomegalovirus infection. Study as a whole: Signatures in public TCR beta sequences pointed to both CMV infection and matching HLA type.

MiXCR, run by TCRdb on the reads, gives a single entry per CDR3 protein. This sample carries 700,000 to 950,000 distinct CDR3 sequences, less than 35% of them seen once, and the ten largest clones take around 11%. The CDR3 is 15 amino acids. CDR1 is PRHDT, CDR2 FYEKMQ, per germline (reference sequence). Trimming cost V 0 bases and J 4 bases; bases outside gene matches: 3. Worth noting for this clonotype: Its specificity is unknown.

Study-wide results and limits: In two of eight donors, the top clonotype was HLA-C-restricted CMV-specific.

The material was cultured CD8+ T cells from PBMCs, obtained from culture after CMV antigen stimulation. This rearrangement joins TRBV13 to TRBJ1-2; TRBD1 aligns across 9 bases. The receptor comes from a human donor in good health (CMV status not recorded). Some clones in this sample may be carry-over from other donors' samples. This CDR3 is CASSLGDRGIYGYTF. The CDR3 DNA reads TGTGCCAGCAGCTTAGGGGACAGGGGAATCTATGGCTACACCTTC. Together with reference TRBV13 and TRBJ1-2, the CDR3 gives the full variable domain: AAGVIQSPRHLIKEKRETATLKCYPIPRHDTVYWYQQGPGQDPQFLISFYEKMQSDKGSIPDRFSAQQFSDYHSELNMSSLELGDSALYFCASSLGDRGIYGYTFGSGTRLTVV.